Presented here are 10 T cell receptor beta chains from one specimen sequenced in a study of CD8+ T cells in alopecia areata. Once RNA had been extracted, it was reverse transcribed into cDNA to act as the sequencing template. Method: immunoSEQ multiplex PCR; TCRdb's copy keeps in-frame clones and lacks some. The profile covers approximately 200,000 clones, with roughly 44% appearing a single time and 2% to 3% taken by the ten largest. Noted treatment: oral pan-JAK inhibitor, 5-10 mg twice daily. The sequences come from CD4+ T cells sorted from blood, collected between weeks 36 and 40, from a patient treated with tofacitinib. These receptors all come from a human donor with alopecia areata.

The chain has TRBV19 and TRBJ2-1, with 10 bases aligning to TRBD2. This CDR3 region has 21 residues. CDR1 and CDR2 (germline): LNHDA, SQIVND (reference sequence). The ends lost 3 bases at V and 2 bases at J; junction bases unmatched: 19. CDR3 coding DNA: TGTGCCAGTAGTATTTGGGGCATTGGGCTAGCGGGAGTTGTAACCTACAATGAGCAGTTCTTC. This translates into CASSIWGIGLAGVVTYNEQFF.

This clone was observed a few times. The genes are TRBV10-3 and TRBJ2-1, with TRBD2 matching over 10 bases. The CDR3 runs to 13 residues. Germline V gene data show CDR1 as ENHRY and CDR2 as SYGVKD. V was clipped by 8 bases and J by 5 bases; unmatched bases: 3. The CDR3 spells CAIGSGRNNEQFF. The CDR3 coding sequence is TGTGCCATCGGTAGCGGGAGGAACAATGAGCAGTTCTTC.

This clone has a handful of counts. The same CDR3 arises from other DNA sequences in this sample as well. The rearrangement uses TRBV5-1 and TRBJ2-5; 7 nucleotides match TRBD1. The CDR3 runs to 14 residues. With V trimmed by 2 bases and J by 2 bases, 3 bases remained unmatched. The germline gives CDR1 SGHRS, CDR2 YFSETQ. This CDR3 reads CASSFDREQETQYF. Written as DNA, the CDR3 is TGCGCCAGCAGCTTTGACAGGGAACAAGAGACCCAGTACTTC.

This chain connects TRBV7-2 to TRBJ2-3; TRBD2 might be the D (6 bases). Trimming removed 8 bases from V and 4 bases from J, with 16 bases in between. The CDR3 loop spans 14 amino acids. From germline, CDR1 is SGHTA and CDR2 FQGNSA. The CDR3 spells CASGRRREADTQYF. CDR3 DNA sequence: TGTGCCAGCGGCCGACGGAGGGAAGCAGATACGCAGTATTTT. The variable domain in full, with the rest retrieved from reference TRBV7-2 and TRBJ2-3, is GAGVSQSPSNKVTEKGKDVELRCDPISGHTALYWYRQSLGQGLEFLIYFQGNSAPDKSGLPSDRFSAERTGGSVSTLTIQRTQQEDSAVYLCASGRRREADTQYFGPGTRLTVL.

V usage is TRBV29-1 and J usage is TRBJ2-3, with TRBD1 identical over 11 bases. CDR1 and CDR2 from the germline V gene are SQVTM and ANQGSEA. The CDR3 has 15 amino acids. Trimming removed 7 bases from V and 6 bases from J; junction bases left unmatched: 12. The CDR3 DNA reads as TGCAGCGCAACCCCTCGGACAGGGGGCAAGGATACGCAGTATTTT. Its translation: CSATPRTGGKDTQYF.

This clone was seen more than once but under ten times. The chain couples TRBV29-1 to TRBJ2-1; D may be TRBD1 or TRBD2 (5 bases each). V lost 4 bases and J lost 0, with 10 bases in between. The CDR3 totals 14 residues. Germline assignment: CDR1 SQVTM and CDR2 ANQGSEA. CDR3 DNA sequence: TGCAGCGTTGGAGGGACCGCCTCCTACAATGAGCAGTTCTTC. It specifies CSVGGTASYNEQFF.

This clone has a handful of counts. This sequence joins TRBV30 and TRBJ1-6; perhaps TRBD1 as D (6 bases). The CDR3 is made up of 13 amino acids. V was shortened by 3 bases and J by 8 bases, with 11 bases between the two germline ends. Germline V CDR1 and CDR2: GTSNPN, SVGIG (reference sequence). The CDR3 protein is CAWRTGLDSPLHF. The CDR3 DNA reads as TGTGCCTGGAGAACAGGGTTGGATTCACCCCTCCACTTT. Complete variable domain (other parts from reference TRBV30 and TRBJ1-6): SQTIHQWPATLVQPVGSPLSLECTVEGTSNPNLYWYRQAAGRGLQLLFYSVGIGQISSEVPQNLSASRPQDRQFILSSKKLLLSDSGFYLCAWRTGLDSPLHFGNGTRLTVT.

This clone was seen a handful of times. Here the CDR3 reads CSVGGSGGQGATYNEQFF. The CDR3 bases are TGCAGCGTCGGAGGTAGCGGGGGACAGGGGGCCACATACAATGAGCAGTTCTTC. The chain has TRBV29-1 and TRBJ2-1; 12 nucleotides agree with TRBD1. There are 18 residues in the CDR3. Trimming took 6 bases from V and 4 from J; bases not matched to a gene: 16. Germline lookup yields CDR1 SQVTM and CDR2 ANQGSEA.

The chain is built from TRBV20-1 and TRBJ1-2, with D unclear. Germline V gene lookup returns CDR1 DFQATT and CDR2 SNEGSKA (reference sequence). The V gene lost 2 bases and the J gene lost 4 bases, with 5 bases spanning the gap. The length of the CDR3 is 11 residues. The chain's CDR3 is CSARSGYGYTF. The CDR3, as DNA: TGCAGTGCTAGAAGCGGCTATGGCTACACCTTC.

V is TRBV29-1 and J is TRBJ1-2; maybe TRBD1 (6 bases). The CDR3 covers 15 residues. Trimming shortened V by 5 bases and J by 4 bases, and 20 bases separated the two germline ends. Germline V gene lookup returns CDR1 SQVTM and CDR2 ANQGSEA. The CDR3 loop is CSVIFSGSRGYGYTF. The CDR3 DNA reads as TGCAGCGTTATCTTCAGCGGCTCCAGGGGCTATGGCTACACCTTC.